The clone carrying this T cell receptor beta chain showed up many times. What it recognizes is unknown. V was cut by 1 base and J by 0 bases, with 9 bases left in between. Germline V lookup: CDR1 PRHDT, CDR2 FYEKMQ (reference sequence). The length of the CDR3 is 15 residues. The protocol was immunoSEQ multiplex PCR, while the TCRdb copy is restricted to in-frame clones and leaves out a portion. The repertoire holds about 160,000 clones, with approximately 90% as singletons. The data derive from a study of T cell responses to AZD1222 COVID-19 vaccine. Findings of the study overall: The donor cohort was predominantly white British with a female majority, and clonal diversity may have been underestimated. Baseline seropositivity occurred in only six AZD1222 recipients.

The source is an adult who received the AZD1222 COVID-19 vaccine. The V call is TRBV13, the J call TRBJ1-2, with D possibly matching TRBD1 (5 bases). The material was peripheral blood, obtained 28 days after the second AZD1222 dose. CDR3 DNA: TGTGCCAGCAGCTTAGAAGGGACTACTAACTATGGCTACACCTTC. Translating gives CASSLEGTTNYGYTF.